The TCR beta chain under discussion was sequenced for a study of blood T cells in healthy people across ages. Study-level findings and limits: A roughly linear age-dependent decrease characterized TCR beta diversity per million T cells. Unsorted PBMCs prevented conclusive naive versus antigen-experienced comparison.

Only a few counts were recorded for this clonotype. The antigen is undetermined. A J-beta primer mix and a sample-barcoded 5' primer were used in a second PCR of roughly 6 to 11 cycles. TCRdb re-called the 5' RACE reads with MiXCR, one entry per CDR3 protein. The sample contains 650,000 to 1,000,000 distinct CDR3 sequences, roughly 34% of which appear only once. The CDR3 consists of 15 residues. V trimming: 2 bases; J trimming: 4 bases; junction bases outside the gene matches: 7. The chain is built from TRBV12-3 or TRBV12-4 and TRBJ2-5; 7 nucleotides match TRBD2. The sample was blood. The sequence was collected from a man aged 18-30 years in good health. DNA of the CDR3: TGTGCCAGCAGTTTAACGGCCCTAGCGGTAGAGACCCAGTACTTC. This codes for CASSLTALAVETQYF.